This TCR beta chain emerged from a study of molecular identifiers for immune sequencing clone quantification. General study results and limits: Clones above 20 RNA copies held over 98% of effector molecules, under 1% in naive cells.

Turning to this clonotype: Its antigen is undetermined.

TCRdb re-derived calls from the PCR reads in MiXCR, one entry per CDR3 protein. Counted here are about 640,000 distinct CDR3 sequences, roughly 21% occurring once; the ten biggest clones make up about 0.9%. CDR3 length equals 16 residues. The clonotype comes from a human donor in good health. Some libraries in this study had Jurkat cell RNA spiked in. V usage is TRBV21-1 and J usage is TRBJ2-5; the DNA was not used to check the table's D call, TRBD2. TRBV21-1 is deemed a pseudogene. Specimen: naive CD8+ T cells from blood, with Jurkat cell RNA spiked in. Subset: FACS-sorted CD8+CD4-CCR7+CD45RA+ naive T cells. The CDR3 loop is CASSKISGRAGETQYF. The DNA for the CDR3 is TGTGCCAGCAGCAAAATTAGCGGGAGGGCCGGGGAGACCCAGTACTTC.